Listed below are T cell receptor beta chains from one sample, sequenced in a study of cytomegalovirus exposure and HLA in healthy donors. The data were produced by immunoSEQ multiplex PCR, yet TCRdb's version contains in-frame clones alone and is incomplete. The table shows approximately 200,000 clones, with about 80% occurring only once. The sample consisted of PBMCs. These receptors all stem from a man younger than 45 in good health and CMV-seronegative. CDR3s include the opening cysteine and the closing phenylalanine or tryptophan. The D gene is left open where the match is weak. Where a row states a size, it is once, few, many or the class of an expanded clone; other rows omit it.

J,V,size,D,CDR3,DNA
TRBJ2-3,TRBV4-1,-,TRBD2,CASSQDVSSGSSTDTQYF,TGCGCCAGCAGCCAAGATGTATCGAGCGGGAGTAGCACAGATACGCAGTATTTT
TRBJ1-2,TRBV6-1,-,-,CASGRLASNGYTF,TGTGCCAGCGGGAGGTTAGCAAGTAATGGCTACACCTTC
TRBJ2-1,TRBV7-9,-,-,CASSPWTGYNEQFF,TGTGCCAGCAGCCCGTGGACTGGATACAATGAGCAGTTCTTC
TRBJ1-4,TRBV15,-,-,CATSGFKTPEDEKLFF,TGTGCCACCAGCGGATTTAAGACCCCGGAGGATGAAAAACTGTTTTTT
TRBJ2-5,TRBV28,-,-,CASSRISFTSGEQETQYF,TGTGCCAGCAGCCGCATTTCATTCACCAGCGGTGAACAAGAGACCCAGTACTTC
TRBJ2-7,TRBV5-1,-,-,CASSFIEVPYEQYF,TGCGCCAGCAGCTTCATTGAGGTACCCTACGAGCAGTACTTC
TRBJ2-1,TRBV5-1,-,TRBD2,CASSLFSSGGTYNEQFF,TGCGCCAGCAGCTTGTTTTCCAGCGGGGGAACCTACAATGAGCAGTTCTTC
TRBJ1-1,TRBV11-2,-,-,CASSTVGGGGRTEAFF,TGTGCCAGCAGCACTGTGGGTGGCGGGGGTCGGACTGAAGCTTTCTTT
TRBJ2-7,TRBV6-5,-,TRBD2,CASSYAAGGSYEQYF,TGTGCCAGCAGTTACGCTGCCGGGGGGTCGTACGAGCAGTACTTC
TRBJ2-1,TRBV27,-,-,CASSSTAESYNEQFF,TGTGCCAGCAGTTCGACAGCTGAGTCCTACAATGAGCAGTTCTTC
TRBJ2-7,TRBV28,-,TRBD2,CATEGLAGLSSYEQYF,TGTGCCACCGAGGGACTAGCGGGATTAAGCTCCTACGAGCAGTACTTC
TRBJ2-3,TRBV25-1,-,TRBD2,CASSEWLAGSTDTQYF,TGTGCCAGCAGTGAATGGCTAGCGGGATCCACAGATACGCAGTATTTT
TRBJ2-2,TRBV2,few,TRBD1,CARQGTNTGELFF,TGTGCCAGACAGGGGACGAACACCGGGGAGCTGTTTTTT
TRBJ2-7,TRBV5-1,few,TRBD2,CASSLTSGTSYEQYF,TGCGCCAGCAGCTTAACTAGCGGGACCTCCTACGAGCAGTACTTC
TRBJ2-2,TRBV27,-,-,CASRTGPLGTGELFF,TGTGCCAGCAGAACAGGGCCCCTCGGCACCGGGGAGCTGTTTTTT
TRBJ1-1,TRBV29-1,-,-,CSVERAGTEAFF,TGCAGCGTTGAAAGGGCGGGCACTGAAGCTTTCTTT
TRBJ1-1,TRBV7-9,-,TRBD1,CASSPTGTGVLMNTEAFF,TGTGCCAGCAGCCCTACGGGGACAGGGGTCCTTATGAACACTGAAGCTTTCTTT
TRBJ2-2,TRBV2,-,TRBD1,CASSETGINTGELFF,TGTGCCAGCAGTGAGACAGGGATCAACACCGGGGAGCTGTTTTTT
TRBJ1-1,TRBV4-1,-,-,CASSQGLMNTEAFF,TGCGCCAGCAGCCAGGGACTGATGAACACTGAAGCTTTCTTT
TRBJ2-5,TRBV7-3,-,TRBD1,CASSPSTGGETQYF,TGTGCCAGCAGCCCGTCCACAGGGGGAGAGACCCAGTACTTC